This TCR beta chain was sequenced in a study of T cell responses to AZD1222 COVID-19 vaccine. Overall study findings and caveats: Elevations in Spike-specific TCR breadth and depth followed administration of two AZD1222 doses. In all cases, repertoires were sampled only after the peak T cell response.

Repertoires were generated with immunoSEQ multiplex PCR, while TCRdb's copy carries only in-frame clones and drops some. In the table there are over 150,000 clones, around 85% of which are singletons. On this clone itself: Its specificity is unknown.

J gave up 5 bases and V 4 bases, and 8 bases lay outside the gene matches. The CDR3 length is 15 residues. The germline V gene encodes CDR1 LGHDT and CDR2 YNNKEL (reference sequence). Sequencing was performed on peripheral blood, taken on day 0 of MenACWY control vaccination. The V and J genes are TRBV3-1 (or the pseudogene TRBV3-2) and TRBJ2-1; 7 bases align to TRBD2. The TCR sequence derives from an adult in good health. CDR3 protein: CASSLSPSGNNEQFF. The DNA for the CDR3 is TGTGCCAGCAGCCTCTCTCCTAGCGGTAACAATGAGCAGTTCTTC.